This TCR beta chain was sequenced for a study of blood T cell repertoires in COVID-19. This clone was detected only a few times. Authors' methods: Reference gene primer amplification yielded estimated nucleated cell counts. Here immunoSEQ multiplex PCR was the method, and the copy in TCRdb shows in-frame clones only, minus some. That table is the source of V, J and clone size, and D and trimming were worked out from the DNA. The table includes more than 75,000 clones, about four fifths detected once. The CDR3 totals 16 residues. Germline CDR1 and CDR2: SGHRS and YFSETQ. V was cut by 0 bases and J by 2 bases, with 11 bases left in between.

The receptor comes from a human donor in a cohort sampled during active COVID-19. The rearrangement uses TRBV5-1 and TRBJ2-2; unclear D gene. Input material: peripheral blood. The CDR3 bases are TGCGCCAGCAGCTTGGTCAGTTCCCCAAACACCGGGGAGCTGTTTTTT. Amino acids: CASSLVSSPNTGELFF.